A single T cell receptor (beta chain) is shown here with its context. Trimming stripped 0 bases from V and 9 bases from J, with 15 bases between. Per the germline V gene, CDR1 is LGHNA and CDR2 is YSLEER. The CDR3 has 16 residues. RNA, at roughly 0.45 to 1 ug, was reverse transcribed with random hexamers. Amplification of TCR beta CDR3 across 54 Vbeta and 13 Jbeta was performed with immunoSEQ multiplex PCR. TCRdb analysed the immunoSEQ multiplex PCR reads with MiXCR anew, one entry per CDR3 protein. The sample yields approximately 71,000 distinct CDR3 sequences, around 96% seen once. The data were obtained in a study of CD8 T cells in Susac syndrome.

The sample taken for sequencing was CD4+ T cells from PBMCs. V usage is TRBV4-3 and J usage is TRBJ1-6; no definite D call. The sequence was obtained from a human donor with multiple sclerosis. The CDR3 nucleotides read TGCGCCAGCAGCCAAGAGGTCAGGACTATAGGTTCACCCCTCCACTTT. Protein sequence: CASSQEVRTIGSPLHF.